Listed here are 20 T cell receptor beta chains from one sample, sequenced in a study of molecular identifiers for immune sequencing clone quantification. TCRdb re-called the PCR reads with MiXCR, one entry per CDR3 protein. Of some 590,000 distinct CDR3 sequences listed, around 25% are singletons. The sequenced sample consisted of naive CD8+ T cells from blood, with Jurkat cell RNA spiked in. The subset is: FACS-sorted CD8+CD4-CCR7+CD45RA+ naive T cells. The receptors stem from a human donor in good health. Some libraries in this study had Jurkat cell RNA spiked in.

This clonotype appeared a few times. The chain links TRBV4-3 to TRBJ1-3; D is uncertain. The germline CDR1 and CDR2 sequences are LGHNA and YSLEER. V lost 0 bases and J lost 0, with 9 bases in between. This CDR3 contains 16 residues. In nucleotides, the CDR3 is TGCGCCAGCAGCCAAGATCTTACGGGCTCTGGAAACACCATATATTTT. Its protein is CASSQDLTGSGNTIYF.

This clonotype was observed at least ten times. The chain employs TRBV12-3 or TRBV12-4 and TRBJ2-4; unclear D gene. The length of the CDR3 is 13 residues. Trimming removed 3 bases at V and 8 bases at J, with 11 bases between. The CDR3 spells CASSFSLEDIQYF. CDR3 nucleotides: TGTGCCAGCAGTTTTAGCTTAGAAGACATTCAGTACTTC.

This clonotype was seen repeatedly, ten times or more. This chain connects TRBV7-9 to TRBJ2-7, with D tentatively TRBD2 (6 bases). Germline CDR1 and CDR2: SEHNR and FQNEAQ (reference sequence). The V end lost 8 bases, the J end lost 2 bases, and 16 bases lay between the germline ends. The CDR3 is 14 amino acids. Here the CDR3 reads CASLPGGSPYEQYF. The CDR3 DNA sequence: TGTGCCAGCCTGCCCGGGGGATCGCCCTACGAGCAGTACTTC.

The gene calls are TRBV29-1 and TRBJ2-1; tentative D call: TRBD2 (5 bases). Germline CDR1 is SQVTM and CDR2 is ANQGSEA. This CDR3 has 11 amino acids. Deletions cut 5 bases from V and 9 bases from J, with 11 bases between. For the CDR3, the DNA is TGCAGCGTTTTCCTTGGAGGTGAGCAGTTCTTC. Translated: CSVFLGGEQFF.

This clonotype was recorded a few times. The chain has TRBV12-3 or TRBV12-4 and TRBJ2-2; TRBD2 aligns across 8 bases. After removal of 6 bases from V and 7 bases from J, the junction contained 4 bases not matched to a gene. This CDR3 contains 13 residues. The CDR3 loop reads CASRMAGGGELFF. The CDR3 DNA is TGTGCCAGCAGAATGGCGGGAGGCGGGGAGCTGTTTTTT.

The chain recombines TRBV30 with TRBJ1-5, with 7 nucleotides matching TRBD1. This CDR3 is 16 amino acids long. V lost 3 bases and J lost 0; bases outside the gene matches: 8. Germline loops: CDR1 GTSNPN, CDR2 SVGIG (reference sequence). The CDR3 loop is CAWSLRDSVSNQPQHF. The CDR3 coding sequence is TGTGCCTGGAGCCTCCGGGACAGTGTTAGCAATCAGCCCCAGCATTTT.

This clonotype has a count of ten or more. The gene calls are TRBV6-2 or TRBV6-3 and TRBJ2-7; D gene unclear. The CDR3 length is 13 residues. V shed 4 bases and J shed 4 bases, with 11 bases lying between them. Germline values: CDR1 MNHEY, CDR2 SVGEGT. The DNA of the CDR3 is TGTGCCAGCAGTTGGTTTGCCGGGTACGAGCAGTACTTC. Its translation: CASSWFAGYEQYF.

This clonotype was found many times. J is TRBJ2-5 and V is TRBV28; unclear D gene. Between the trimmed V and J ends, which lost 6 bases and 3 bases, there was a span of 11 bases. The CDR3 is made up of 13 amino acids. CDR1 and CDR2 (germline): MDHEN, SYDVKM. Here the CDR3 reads CASSIYQKETQYF. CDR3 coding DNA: TGTGCCAGCAGCATTTACCAGAAAGAGACCCAGTACTTC.

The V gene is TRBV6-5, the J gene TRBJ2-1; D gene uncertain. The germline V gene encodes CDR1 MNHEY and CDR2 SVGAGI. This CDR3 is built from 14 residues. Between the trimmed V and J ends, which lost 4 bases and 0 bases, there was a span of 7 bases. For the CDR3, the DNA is TGTGCCAGCAGTTTCGTGTGCTCCTACAATGAGCAGTTCTTC. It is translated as CASSFVCSYNEQFF.

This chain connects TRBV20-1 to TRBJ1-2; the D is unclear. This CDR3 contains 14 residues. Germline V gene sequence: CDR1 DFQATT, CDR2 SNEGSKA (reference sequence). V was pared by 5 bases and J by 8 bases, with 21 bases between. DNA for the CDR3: TGCAGTGCTCATCCAACATCAGCCAGAGGGGGCTACACCTTC. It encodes CSAHPTSARGGYTF.

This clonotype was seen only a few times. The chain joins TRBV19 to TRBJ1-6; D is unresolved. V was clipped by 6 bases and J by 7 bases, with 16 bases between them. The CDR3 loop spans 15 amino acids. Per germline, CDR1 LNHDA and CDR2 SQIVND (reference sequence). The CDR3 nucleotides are TGTGCCAGTAGGACGGGATACGGACTAAATTCACCCCTCCACTTT. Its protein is CASRTGYGLNSPLHF.

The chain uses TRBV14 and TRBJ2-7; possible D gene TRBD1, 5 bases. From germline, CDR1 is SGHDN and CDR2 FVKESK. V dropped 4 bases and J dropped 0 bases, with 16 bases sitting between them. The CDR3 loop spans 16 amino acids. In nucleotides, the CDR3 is TGTGCCAGCAGCCCCCTTTATAGACAGTCCTCCTACGAGCAGTACTTC. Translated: CASSPLYRQSSYEQYF.

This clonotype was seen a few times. The CDR3 protein is CATSTGAYNEQFF. The DNA of the CDR3 is TGTGCCACCAGTACAGGGGCTTATAATGAGCAGTTCTTC. This chain links TRBV24-1 with TRBJ2-1, with 7 positions matching TRBD1. J gave up 7 bases and V 6 bases, and 5 bases lay outside the gene matches. There are 13 residues in the CDR3. Germline-derived CDR1 and CDR2 are KGHDR and SFDVKD.

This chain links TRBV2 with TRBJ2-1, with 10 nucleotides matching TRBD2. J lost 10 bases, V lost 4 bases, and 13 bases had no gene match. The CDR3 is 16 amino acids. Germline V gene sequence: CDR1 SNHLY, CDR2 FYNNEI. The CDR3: CASSGILAGVSGEQFF. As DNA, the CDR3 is TGTGCCAGCAGTGGTATTCTAGCGGGAGTATCGGGCGAGCAGTTCTTC.

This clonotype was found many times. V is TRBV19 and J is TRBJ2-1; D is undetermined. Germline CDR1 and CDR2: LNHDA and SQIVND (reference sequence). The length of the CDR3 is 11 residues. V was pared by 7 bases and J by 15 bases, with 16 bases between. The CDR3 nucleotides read TGTGCCAGTACCCTGGGCACCTTCACGTTCTTC. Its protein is CASTLGTFTFF.

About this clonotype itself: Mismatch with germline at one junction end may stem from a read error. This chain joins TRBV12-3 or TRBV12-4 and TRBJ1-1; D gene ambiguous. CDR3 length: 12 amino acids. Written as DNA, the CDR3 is TGTGCCGGCAGGATAGGGCTAACTGAAGCTTTCTTT. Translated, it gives CAGRIGLTEAFF.

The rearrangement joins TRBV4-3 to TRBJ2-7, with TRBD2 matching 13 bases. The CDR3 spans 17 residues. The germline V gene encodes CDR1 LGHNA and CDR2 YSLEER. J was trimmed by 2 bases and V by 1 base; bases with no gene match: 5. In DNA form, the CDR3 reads TGCGCCAGCAGCCAAGGACTAGCGGGAGGCAAGACCTACGAGCAGTACTTC. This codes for CASSQGLAGGKTYEQYF.

The CDR3 spells CASSVIAGDTYEQYF. Here the CDR3 DNA reads TGTGCCAGTAGTGTGATTGCAGGGGACACCTACGAGCAGTACTTC. The genes are TRBV19 and TRBJ2-7; tentative D call: TRBD1 (6 bases). The CDR3 is made up of 15 amino acids. The ends were cut back, 5 bases at V and 2 bases at J, with 16 bases in the middle. Germline assignment: CDR1 LNHDA and CDR2 SQIVND (reference sequence). The entire variable domain, with the rest obtained from reference TRBV19 and TRBJ2-7, is as follows: DGGITQSPKYLFRKEGQNVTLSCEQNLNHDAMYWYRQDPGQGLRLIYYSQIVNDFQKGDIAEGYSVSREKKESFPLTVTSAQKNPTAFYLCASSVIAGDTYEQYFGPGTRLTVT.

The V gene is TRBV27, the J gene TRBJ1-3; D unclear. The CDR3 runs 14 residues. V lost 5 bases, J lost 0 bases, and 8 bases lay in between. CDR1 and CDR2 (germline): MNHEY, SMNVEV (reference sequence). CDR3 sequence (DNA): TGTGCCAGCAGTCCTCTGTCCTCTGGAAACACCATATATTTT. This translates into CASSPLSSGNTIYF.

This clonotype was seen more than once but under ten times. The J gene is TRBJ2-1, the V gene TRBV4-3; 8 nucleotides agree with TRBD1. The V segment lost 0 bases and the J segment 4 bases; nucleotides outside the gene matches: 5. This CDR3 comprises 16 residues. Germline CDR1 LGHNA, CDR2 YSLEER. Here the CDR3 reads CASSQDVGQGYNEQFF. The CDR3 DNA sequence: TGCGCCAGCAGCCAAGATGTAGGACAGGGTTACAATGAGCAGTTCTTC.